This entry describes one T cell receptor beta chain. This record belongs to a study of T cell changes during pregnancy in multiple sclerosis. V was trimmed by 3 bases and J by 4 bases, leaving 15 bases between them. The CDR3 is made up of 15 amino acids. From germline, CDR1 is MDHEN and CDR2 SYDVKM. The repertoire was sequenced with immunoSEQ multiplex PCR; TCRdb's copy has only in-frame clones and lacks some. The profile shows 65,000 to 85,000 clones, 70% to 90% of them singletons. The J gene is TRBJ1-2, the V gene TRBV28; D perhaps matches TRBD1 (6 bases). The TCR originated in a female donor in good health, enrolled as a control in a pregnancy study. This sample comprised peripheral blood, obtained in the first trimester of pregnancy. CDR3 DNA sequence: TGTGCCAGCAGTTTTAACAGGGATGAGACCTATGGCTACACCTTC. Protein: CASSFNRDETYGYTF.